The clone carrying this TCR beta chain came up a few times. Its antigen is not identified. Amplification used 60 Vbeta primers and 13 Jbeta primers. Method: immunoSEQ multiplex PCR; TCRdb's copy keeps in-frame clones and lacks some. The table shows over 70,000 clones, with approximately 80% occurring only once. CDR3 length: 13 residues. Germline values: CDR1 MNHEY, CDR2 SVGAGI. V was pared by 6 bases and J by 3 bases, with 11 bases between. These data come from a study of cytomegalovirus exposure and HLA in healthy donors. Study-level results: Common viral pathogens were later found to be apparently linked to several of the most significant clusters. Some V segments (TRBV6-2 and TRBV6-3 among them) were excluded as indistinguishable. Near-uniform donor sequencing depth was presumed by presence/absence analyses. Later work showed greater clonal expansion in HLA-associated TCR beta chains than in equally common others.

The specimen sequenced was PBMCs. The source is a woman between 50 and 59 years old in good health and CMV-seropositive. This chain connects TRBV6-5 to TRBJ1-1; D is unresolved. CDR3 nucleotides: TGTGCCAGCAGCCCAAAACTCCACACTGAAGCTTTCTTT. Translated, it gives CASSPKLHTEAFF.